The 31 T cell receptor beta chains below come from one sample, sequenced in a study of blood T cell repertoires in COVID-19. Profiling relied on immunoSEQ multiplex PCR, and the TCRdb table lists in-frame clones only, not all of them. The data contain roughly 29,000 clones, approximately 93% of them singletons. Sequenced material: peripheral blood. Receptor source: a woman in her 70s with COVID-19, enrolled during active disease.

The genes are TRBV5-5 and TRBJ2-1; TRBD2 agrees at 7 bases. CDR1 and CDR2 from the germline V gene are SGHKS and YYEKEE (reference sequence). V shed 4 bases, J shed 9 bases, and the junction held 13 bases outside the gene matches. The CDR3 runs 15 residues. This chain's CDR3 is CASSLATSVNSEQFF. The CDR3 DNA sequence: TGTGCCAGCAGCCTGGCAACTAGCGTAAACTCTGAGCAGTTCTTC. Combining the CDR3 with reference TRBV5-5 and TRBJ2-1 gives the whole variable domain DAGVTQSPTHLIKTRGQQVTLRCSPISGHKSVSWYQQVLGQGPQFIFQYYEKEERGRGNFPDRFSARQFPNYSSELNVNALLLGDSALYLCASSLATSVNSEQFFGPGTRLTVL.

The chain recombines TRBV11-1 with TRBJ2-5; 10 bases map to TRBD2. The CDR3 is 15 amino acids. CDR1 and CDR2 from the germline V gene are SGHAT and FQDESV (reference sequence). The V gene end was trimmed by 5 bases and the J gene end by 4 bases; junction bases not matched to a gene: 7. The CDR3 coding sequence is TGTGCCAGCAGCCGAGAGCGGACTAGCGGAGAGACCCAGTACTTC. This sequence encodes CASSRERTSGETQYF.

The chain uses TRBV19 and TRBJ2-1, with D unclear. The CDR3 contains 12 residues. V gave up 1 base and J gave up 7 bases, with 5 bases separating them. Per germline, CDR1 LNHDA and CDR2 SQIVND (reference sequence). CDR3 sequence (DNA): TGTGCCAGTAGTATAGGGCGGAATGAGCAGTTCTTC. Translation: CASSIGRNEQFF.

Only one count was recorded for this clone. The V gene is TRBV10-3, the J gene TRBJ2-7; TRBD1 aligns across 9 bases. V lost 10 bases to trimming and J lost 3 bases; unmatched junction nucleotides: 10. Germline V lookup: CDR1 ENHRY, CDR2 SYGVKD. The CDR3 length is 14 residues. The CDR3 DNA reads TGTGCCACCCTACAGGGGGCTGAGAACTACGAGCAGTACTTC. It specifies CATLQGAENYEQYF.

J is TRBJ2-7 and V is TRBV20-1; 13 nucleotides align to TRBD2. Trimming removed 3 bases from V and 1 base from J; junction bases left unmatched: 9. The CDR3 totals 17 residues. Per the germline V gene, CDR1 is DFQATT and CDR2 is SNEGSKA (reference sequence). CDR3 protein: CSASGRTSGSPSYEQYF. The CDR3 coding sequence is TGCAGTGCTAGTGGTAGGACTAGCGGGAGCCCATCCTACGAGCAGTACTTC.

The V gene is TRBV6-5, the J gene TRBJ1-1; TRBD1 matches at 10 bases. Germline V gene data show CDR1 as MNHEY and CDR2 as SVGAGI. The CDR3 consists of 16 residues. Trimming at V came to 0 bases and at J to 6 bases, leaving 7 bases not matched to a gene. The CDR3 region has the DNA TGTGCCAGCAGTTACTCGTCATCCGACAGGGGGCCTGAAGCTTTCTTT. This codes for CASSYSSSDRGPEAFF.

This chain uses TRBV27 with TRBJ2-1, with no clear D. The germline gives CDR1 MNHEY, CDR2 SMNVEV (reference sequence). There are 13 residues in the CDR3. The V and J ends lost 6 bases and 0 bases respectively, with 6 bases between them. CDR3 nucleotides: TGTGCCAGCAGCCAGCGCTCCTACAATGAGCAGTTCTTC. Translation gives CASSQRSYNEQFF.

The genes are TRBV6-6 and TRBJ2-2; D is unresolved. Germline V lookup: CDR1 MNHNY, CDR2 SVGAGI (reference sequence). Between the trimmed V and J ends, which lost 6 bases and 2 bases, there was a span of 4 bases. This CDR3 is built from 12 residues. Here the CDR3 reads CASSLNTGELFF. In DNA form, the CDR3 reads TGTGCCAGCAGCCTCAACACCGGGGAGCTGTTTTTT.

This rearrangement joins TRBV28 to TRBJ1-2; TRBD1 might be the D (6 bases). This CDR3 contains 16 residues. The ends were cut back, 6 bases at V and 4 bases at J, with 21 bases in the middle. Germline CDR1 MDHEN, CDR2 SYDVKM. Here the CDR3 DNA reads TGTGCCAGCAGACCCCAGGGGTTCTCGTTGACCTATGGCTACACCTTC. Amino acid sequence: CASRPQGFSLTYGYTF.

V usage is TRBV28 and J usage is TRBJ1-4, with D uncertain. Germline loops: CDR1 MDHEN, CDR2 SYDVKM. The CDR3 is 15 amino acids. V dropped 3 bases and J dropped 0 bases, with 8 bases sitting between them. The CDR3 DNA is TGTGCCAGCAGTTTGGTCGGTGCAACTAATGAAAAACTGTTTTTT. It is translated as CASSLVGATNEKLFF.

The chain's CDR3 is CASRGTGWNTEAFF. In DNA, the CDR3 is TGTGCCAGCAGAGGGACAGGTTGGAACACTGAAGCTTTCTTT. This rearrangement joins TRBV9 to TRBJ1-1; 8 bases agree with TRBD1. The germline V gene has CDR1 SGDLS and CDR2 YYNGEE. The CDR3 contains 14 residues. Trimming cost V 5 bases and J 1 base; bases outside gene matches: 4.

The rearrangement links TRBV11-2 to TRBJ1-2, with D possibly matching TRBD1 (6 bases). The ends were cut back, 6 bases at V and 4 bases at J, with 9 bases in the middle. Germline lookup yields CDR1 SGHAT and CDR2 FQNNGV. This CDR3 region has 12 residues. CDR3 DNA: TGTGCCAGCAGTCAACAGGGCTATGGCTACACCTTC. As protein: CASSQQGYGYTF.

This sequence joins TRBV12-3 or TRBV12-4 and TRBJ1-1; unclear D gene. The CDR3 spans 13 residues. V gave up 5 bases and J gave up 3 bases, with 10 bases separating them. CDR3 DNA: TGTGCCAGCAGTCGCCGGCGGGACACTGAAGCTTTCTTT. This codes for CASSRRRDTEAFF.

The genes are TRBV30 and TRBJ2-5; 11 bases agree with TRBD2. V gave up 5 bases and J gave up 3 bases; unmatched junction bases: 8. Per the germline V gene, CDR1 is GTSNPN and CDR2 is SVGIG (reference sequence). This CDR3 has 15 residues. The CDR3 loop is CAWDPGTSGKETQYF. The CDR3 nucleotides are TGTGCCTGGGATCCGGGGACTAGCGGTAAAGAGACCCAGTACTTC.

This clone showed up just a few times. The rearrangement uses TRBV20-1 and TRBJ2-1; unclear D gene. V shed 7 bases and J shed 6 bases, with 10 bases lying between them. The CDR3 length is 11 residues. Germline CDR1 and CDR2: DFQATT and SNEGSKA (reference sequence). DNA of the CDR3: TGCAGTGGGGTAAGAGGCAATGAGCAGTTCTTC. It translates to CSGVRGNEQFF.

The chain links TRBV6-5 to TRBJ1-5; maybe TRBD1 (6 bases). V lost 6 bases, J lost 4 bases, and 10 bases lay in between. CDR3 length equals 13 residues. Germline CDR1 is MNHEY and CDR2 is SVGAGI. The CDR3 reads CASSGQYNQPQHF. For the CDR3, the DNA is TGTGCCAGCAGCGGACAGTATAATCAGCCCCAGCATTTT.

The genes are TRBV3-1 (or the pseudogene TRBV3-2) and TRBJ2-4; 8 nucleotides align to TRBD1. The CDR3 spans 16 residues. Germline V gene lookup returns CDR1 LGHDT and CDR2 YNNKEL (reference sequence). V shed 4 bases, J shed 2 bases, and the junction held 7 bases outside the gene matches. CDR3 sequence (DNA): TGTGCCAGCAGCCGTACAGGGGGGAGTACCAAAAACATTCAGTACTTC. Protein sequence: CASSRTGGSTKNIQYF.

The DNA of the CDR3 is TGCGCCAGCAGCGGGACAGGGACTGAAGCTTTCTTT. This sequence encodes CASSGTGTEAFF. V usage is TRBV5-1 and J usage is TRBJ1-1; TRBD1 matches 9 bases. Losses at the gene ends were 4 bases for V and 5 bases for J; bases not matched to a gene: 0. Germline values: CDR1 SGHRS, CDR2 YFSETQ. This CDR3 comprises 12 residues.

The J gene is TRBJ1-2, the V gene TRBV25-1; 7 nucleotides agree with TRBD1. Germline V lookup: CDR1 MGHDK, CDR2 SYGVNS. The CDR3 runs 13 residues. V was clipped by 6 bases and J by 3 bases; unmatched bases: 4. The CDR3 region has the DNA TGTGCCAGCAGAAAAGGACAGGACTATGGCTACACCTTC. Translating it yields CASRKGQDYGYTF.

The chain links TRBV28 to TRBJ1-1; D perhaps matches TRBD1 (5 bases). V was shortened by 2 bases and J by 4 bases, with 8 bases between the two germline ends. The CDR3 covers 13 residues. CDR1 MDHEN and CDR2 SYDVKM come from the germline V gene. The DNA of the CDR3 is TGTGCCAGCAGTTTAAGGGGAGGCACTGAAGCTTTCTTT. It translates to CASSLRGGTEAFF.

This CDR3 reads CASSRTGGMNGELFF. The CDR3 DNA is TGTGCCAGCAGCCGCACGGGAGGAATGAACGGGGAGCTGTTTTTT. J is TRBJ2-2 and V is TRBV3-1 (or the pseudogene TRBV3-2); 7 bases line up with TRBD2. This CDR3 contains 15 residues. Looked up from germline, CDR1 is LGHDT and CDR2 is YNNKEL (reference sequence). The J segment lost 7 bases and the V segment lost 4 bases, leaving 9 bases of the junction unmatched.

This chain connects TRBV27 to TRBJ2-7; 10 bases align to TRBD1. CDR3 size: 16 residues. CDR1 and CDR2 from the germline V gene are MNHEY and SMNVEV (reference sequence). V lost 5 bases and J lost 5; bases outside the gene matches: 12. CDR3 residues: CASSTLAGTGVNEQYF. The CDR3 nucleotides read TGTGCCAGCAGTACCCTCGCCGGGACAGGGGTCAACGAGCAGTACTTC.

The V gene is TRBV12-3 or TRBV12-4, the J gene TRBJ1-5, with 8 positions matching TRBD1. With 5 bases clipped from V and 8 bases from J, the junction kept 5 bases outside the gene matches. This CDR3 has 13 residues. The CDR3 nucleotides are TGTGCCAGCAGTGGACAGGGCCGAGAGCCCCAGCATTTT. This codes for CASSGQGREPQHF.

The chain carries TRBV28 and TRBJ2-1; 8 bases agree with TRBD1. The CDR3 has 14 residues. CDR1 and CDR2 from the germline V gene are MDHEN and SYDVKM. With V trimmed by 10 bases and J by 4 bases, 9 bases remained unmatched. The DNA for the CDR3 is TGTGCCACCGAAGCAGGGGGCCCTTACAATGAGCAGTTCTTC. This translates into CATEAGGPYNEQFF.

On this clone: Germline is not matched at one junction end, which may reflect a read error. J is TRBJ2-5 and V is TRBV5-4, with a possible D match to TRBD2 (6 bases). Germline V gene lookup returns CDR1 SGHNT and CDR2 YYREEE (reference sequence). The CDR3 runs 12 residues. The CDR3 nucleotides read TGTGCCAGCAGCCTCTATAGCGGAGACGATGACTTC. Protein product: CASSLYSGDDDF.

J is TRBJ1-4 and V is TRBV28; 7 nucleotides align to TRBD1. CDR3 size: 15 residues. The V gene end was trimmed by 4 bases and the J gene end by 5 bases; junction bases not matched to a gene: 7. Germline loops: CDR1 MDHEN, CDR2 SYDVKM. The CDR3 protein is CASSSDGTVNEKLFF. CDR3 bases: TGTGCCAGCAGTTCCGACGGGACAGTAAATGAAAAACTGTTTTTT.

The chain links TRBV9 to TRBJ1-1; D gene uncertain. Germline lookup yields CDR1 SGDLS and CDR2 YYNGEE. Trimming removed 3 bases from V and 0 bases from J, with 6 bases in between. The CDR3 has 13 amino acids. The CDR3, as DNA: TGTGCCAGCAGCGGAGCACTGAACACTGAAGCTTTCTTT. Translating gives CASSGALNTEAFF.

This clone came up once. The CDR3 spells CASSYGTGPTEAFF. The CDR3 coding sequence is TGTGCCAGCAGTTACGGGACAGGGCCCACTGAAGCTTTCTTT. The chain employs TRBV6-2 or TRBV6-3 and TRBJ1-1; 9 nucleotides align to TRBD1. The CDR3 contains 14 residues. Trimming at V came to 2 bases and at J to 4 bases, leaving 2 bases not matched to a gene. The germline V gene encodes CDR1 MNHEY and CDR2 SVGEGT.

The gene calls are TRBV6-5 and TRBJ2-2, with D possibly TRBD2 on 5 matching bases. The germline V gene encodes CDR1 MNHEY and CDR2 SVGAGI. Trimming cost V 8 bases and J 7 bases, with 11 bases left between them. CDR3 size: 12 residues. CDR3 DNA: TGTGCCAGCGGGAGAGGGATCGGGGAGCTGTTTTTT. This codes for CASGRGIGELFF.

The chain employs TRBV7-8 and TRBJ2-1; 11 bases map to TRBD2. The CDR3 runs 16 residues. Losses at the gene ends were 1 base for V and 10 bases for J; bases not matched to a gene: 9. Germline values: CDR1 SGHVS, CDR2 FQNEAQ. CDR3 bases: TGTGCCAGCAGCTTAGTGGTAGCGGGAGGGCCGGAGGAGCAGTTCTTC. Amino acid sequence: CASSLVVAGGPEEQFF.

The rearrangement uses TRBV28 and TRBJ1-1, with D unclear. V was trimmed by 10 bases and J by 2 bases, leaving 17 bases between them. This CDR3 comprises 14 residues. CDR1 is MDHEN, CDR2 SYDVKM, per germline. CDR3 DNA sequence: TGTGCCACCGGCGGCAGACCTGCCAACACTGAAGCTTTCTTT. Translated: CATGGRPANTEAFF.